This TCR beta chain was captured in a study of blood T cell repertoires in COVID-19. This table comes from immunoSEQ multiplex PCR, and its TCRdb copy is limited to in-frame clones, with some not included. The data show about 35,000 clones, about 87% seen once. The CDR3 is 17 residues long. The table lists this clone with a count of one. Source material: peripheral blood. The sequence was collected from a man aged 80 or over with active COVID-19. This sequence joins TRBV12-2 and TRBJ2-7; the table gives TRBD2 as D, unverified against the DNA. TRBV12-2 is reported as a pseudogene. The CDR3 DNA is TGTGCAAGTCGCCCCCAACTAGCGGGAGGGCCCGACTACGAGCAGTACTTC. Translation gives CASRPQLAGGPDYEQYF.